This T cell receptor (beta chain) was recorded in a study of molecular identifiers for immune sequencing clone quantification. Study-level findings and limits: Clones carrying above 20 RNA copies accounted for over 97% of effector molecules, under 1% in naive cells. Among around 970,000 naive cells, spiked Jurkat TCR RNA from a single cell was reportedly detectable.

This clonotype has a single count. Its specificity is unknown. With a much larger clone just one base away, this may be a read error. TCRdb processed the PCR reads anew with MiXCR; each CDR3 protein has one entry. The data contain approximately 550,000 distinct CDR3 sequences, roughly 26% of them singletons. This CDR3 contains 14 residues. Germline values: CDR1 LGHNA, CDR2 YNFKEQ. Trimming removed 1 base at V and 4 bases at J, with 10 bases between. This TCR derives from a human donor in good health. Some libraries in this study had Jurkat cell RNA spiked in. The genes are TRBV4-2 and TRBJ1-1; D ambiguous. Sequenced material: naive CD8+ T cells from blood, with Jurkat cell RNA spiked in. Subset given: FACS-sorted CD8+CD4-CCR7+CD45RA+ naive T cells. In DNA, the CDR3 is TGTGCCAGCAGCCAAGTTTCTCTGGGCACTGAAGCTTTCTTT. Translation: CASSQVSLGTEAFF.